This TCR beta chain was obtained from a study of OX40 agonist ivuxolimab in advanced cancers. The wider study: Three patients responded partially, comprising one with hepatocellular carcinoma and two with cutaneous melanoma.

As for this clone: Its target is unknown.

Profiled with immunoSEQ multiplex PCR; TCRdb holds only in-frame clones, not every one. This sample has 35,000 to 45,000 clones, with approximately 91% found just once. Trimming removed 5 bases at V and 1 base at J, with 11 bases between. CDR3 length equals 14 residues. Per the germline V gene, CDR1 is LNHDA and CDR2 is SQIVND (reference sequence). Study results and limitations: At 0.1-3.0 mg/kg, partial responders had clonal expansion among the lowest observed. Expanded clones belonging to CD8+ T cells outnumbered, on average, those of CD4+.

This rearrangement joins TRBV19 to TRBJ1-1; the D is unclear. This sample comprised CD4+ or CD8+ T cells sorted from blood, obtained in a trial of the OX40 agonist ivuxolimab. This TCR came from an adult with an advanced solid tumor such as melanoma, head and neck, liver or kidney cancer. The CDR3 region is CASSARTENTEAFF. The CDR3 DNA reads as TGTGCCAGTAGTGCGCGGACTGAGAACACTGAAGCTTTCTTT.